Presented here are 5 T cell receptor beta chains from one specimen sequenced in a study of blood T cell repertoires in COVID-19. Assay: immunoSEQ multiplex PCR; the TCRdb copy retains only in-frame clones and omits some. The sample includes 250,000 or so clones, 65% to 85% of them seen just once. Sequencing was done on a sample of peripheral blood. The receptors come from a woman in her thirties or forties who had recovered from COVID-19.

The chain carries TRBV10-3 and TRBJ2-5, with 9 bases lining up with TRBD2. In germline, CDR1 is ENHRY, CDR2 SYGVKD. J lost 1 base, V lost 0 bases, and 3 bases had no gene match. There are 16 residues in the CDR3. The CDR3 DNA is TGTGCCATCAGTGAGTCGGTTAGCGGGGGCCAAGAGACCCAGTACTTC. Translating it yields CAISESVSGGQETQYF.

This clone was picked up a small number of times. This chain connects TRBV10-3 to TRBJ1-1, with unresolved D. The CDR3 is 12 amino acids. From germline, CDR1 is ENHRY and CDR2 SYGVKD. V was clipped by 0 bases and J by 7 bases, with 6 bases between them. Here the CDR3 DNA reads TGTGCCATCAGTGAGTCGGCTTATGAAGCTTTCTTT. As protein: CAISESAYEAFF.

V and J are TRBV27 and TRBJ1-5; D remains ambiguous. Between the trimmed V and J ends, which lost 5 bases and 0 bases, there was a span of 8 bases. The CDR3 totals 14 residues. Germline V lookup: CDR1 MNHEY, CDR2 SMNVEV (reference sequence). The CDR3 nucleotides are TGTGCCAGCAGTAGATCGGGTAGCAATCAGCCCCAGCATTTT. It yields the protein CASSRSGSNQPQHF.

The rearrangement uses TRBV18 and TRBJ1-1; D is uncertain. This CDR3 has 13 residues. The germline V gene encodes CDR1 KGHSH and CDR2 LQKENI. V lost 9 bases and J 0 bases, leaving 11 bases between the germline ends. CDR3 DNA: TGTGCCAGTTCTACAGATTTGAACACTGAAGCTTTCTTT. Protein product: CASSTDLNTEAFF.

The chain links TRBV5-1 to TRBJ2-7; 8 bases match TRBD1. The V segment lost 1 base and the J segment 2 bases; nucleotides outside the gene matches: 5. Germline lookup yields CDR1 SGHRS and CDR2 YFSETQ. The CDR3 totals 15 residues. Here the CDR3 reads CASSLTQGVAYEQYF. CDR3 nucleotides: TGCGCCAGCAGCTTGACACAGGGGGTCGCCTACGAGCAGTACTTC.